These 14 T cell receptor beta chains share one sample of origin, sequenced in a study of T-cell reconstitution after alpha-beta-depleted transplantation in children. Unique molecular identifiers were incorporated during preparation of the TCRbeta library. TCRdb called the PCR reads again in MiXCR, with one record for every CDR3 protein. The table lists fewer than 350,000 distinct CDR3 sequences, 9.5% to 13% of them singletons. Sequenced here: peripheral blood, sampled 180 days after TCRalphabeta/CD19-depleted stem cell transplant. The receptors come from a male patient between 2 and 10 years old who had a stem cell transplant for chronic granulomatous disease, so the T cells may come from the graft donor.

This clonotype was counted at least ten times. CDR3 nucleotide sequence: TGCGCCAGCAGCTCGAGGGGTGCGGGTAGCACAGATACGCAGTATTTT. The encoded protein is CASSSRGAGSTDTQYF. The chain links TRBV5-1 to TRBJ2-3, with D perhaps TRBD1 or TRBD2 (5 bases each). This CDR3 region has 16 residues. CDR1 and CDR2 (germline): SGHRS, YFSETQ. With 3 bases removed from V and 0 bases from J, the gap between germline ends came to 14 bases.

At least ten counts were recorded for this clonotype. V gene TRBV5-1 combines with J gene TRBJ2-5, with a tentative D call TRBD2 (5 bases). CDR3 length equals 14 residues. Looked up from germline, CDR1 is SGHRS and CDR2 is YFSETQ. V lost 4 bases and J lost 2, with 12 bases in between. CDR3 in amino acids: CASSTGSRQETQYF. The CDR3 nucleotides read TGCGCCAGCAGCACTGGGAGCAGACAAGAGACCCAGTACTTC.

This clonotype was seen many times. The chain employs TRBV29-1 and TRBJ2-1, with D perhaps matching TRBD2 (6 bases). CDR3 size: 15 residues. The germline V gene encodes CDR1 SQVTM and CDR2 ANQGSEA. V lost 4 bases to trimming and J lost 0 bases, with 13 bases between them. CDR3 DNA sequence: TGCAGCGTTGCTTTAGCGGAGTTCTCCTACAATGAGCAGTTCTTC. Its protein product is CSVALAEFSYNEQFF.

This clonotype occurred many times. The V and J genes are TRBV20-1 and TRBJ2-1; 9 bases align to TRBD2. The CDR3 runs to 15 residues. Trimming cost V 6 bases and J 6 bases; bases outside gene matches: 12. CDR1 and CDR2 (germline): DFQATT, SNEGSKA (reference sequence). In DNA form, the CDR3 reads TGCAGTGCGGTAGGCGGACTAGCGATTTCCAATGAGCAGTTCTTC. Encoded protein: CSAVGGLAISNEQFF.

This clonotype was counted many times. The chain recombines TRBV20-1 with TRBJ1-3, with no clear D. In germline, CDR1 is DFQATT, CDR2 SNEGSKA (reference sequence). V lost 3 bases, J lost 2 bases, and 11 bases lay in between. CDR3 length: 14 amino acids. The chain's CDR3 is CSARRGDTGNTIYF. CDR3 sequence (DNA): TGCAGTGCTAGGCGTGGGGATACTGGAAACACCATATATTTT.

This clonotype occurred many times. The rearrangement uses TRBV6-2 or TRBV6-3 and TRBJ2-2; D tentatively fits TRBD1 or TRBD2 (5 bases each). This CDR3 has 14 amino acids. V gave up 10 bases and J gave up 6 bases, with 18 bases separating them. CDR1 and CDR2 from the germline V gene are MNHEY and SVGEGT. CDR3 in amino acids: CATRTTKGPGELFF. The CDR3 DNA is TGTGCCACCAGGACGACTAAGGGGCCCGGGGAGCTGTTTTTT.

In its sample, this clonotype was seen many times. The CDR3 nucleotides read TGTGCCATCAGTGATAGGGACAGGGACGAGCAGTACTTC. Encoded protein: CAISDRDRDEQYF. V usage is TRBV10-3 and J usage is TRBJ2-7; the match to TRBD1 covers 9 bases. Germline CDR1 ENHRY, CDR2 SYGVKD. The length of the CDR3 is 13 residues. J was trimmed by 5 bases and V by 3 bases; bases with no gene match: 2.

This clonotype was seen ten or more times. This chain connects TRBV18 to TRBJ2-7; either TRBD1 or TRBD2 may fit D (5 bases each). The CDR3 runs 14 residues. The germline gives CDR1 KGHSH, CDR2 LQKENI. V was clipped by 4 bases and J by 7 bases, with 17 bases between them. CDR3 region: CASSLGTVSREQYF. The CDR3 region has the DNA TGTGCCAGCTCACTCGGGACGGTGAGTCGGGAGCAGTACTTC. Full variable domain (remainder filled in from reference TRBV18 and TRBJ2-7): NAGVMQNPRHLVRRRGQEARLRCSPMKGHSHVYWYRQLPEEGLKFMVYLQKENIIDESGMPKERFSAEFPKEGPSILRIQQVVRGDSAAYFCASSLGTVSREQYFGPGTRLTVT.

This clonotype was counted ten times or more. This chain links TRBV24-1 with TRBJ2-6; D ambiguous. The CDR3 sequence is 18 residues long. Looked up from germline, CDR1 is KGHDR and CDR2 is SFDVKD. Deletions cut 7 bases from V and 0 bases from J, with 18 bases between. CDR3 sequence reads: CATSETDPLGSGANVLTF. CDR3 nucleotide sequence: TGTGCCACCAGCGAAACAGACCCTCTGGGCTCTGGGGCCAACGTCCTGACTTTC.

This clonotype was detected ten times or more. The J gene is TRBJ2-1, the V gene TRBV29-1, with TRBD1 matching 9 bases. Germline CDR1 and CDR2: SQVTM and ANQGSEA. The CDR3 runs 16 residues. V lost 7 bases and J lost 1; bases outside the gene matches: 11. The DNA of the CDR3 is TGCAGCGCTGGAGGAGGGGGGACAGGGTCCTACAATGAGCAGTTCTTC. This translates into CSAGGGGTGSYNEQFF.

As for this clonotype: A much larger clone differs by one base, so this may be a read error. The chain has TRBV5-1 and TRBJ2-1; D uncertain. Germline CDR1 reads SGHRS; CDR2 reads YFSETQ. V gave up 3 bases and J gave up 6 bases, with 13 bases separating them. The CDR3 loop spans 14 amino acids. CDR3 in DNA: TGCGCCAGCAGCTCGGCCAAAGCGCCCAATGAGCAGTTCTTC. Amino acid sequence: CASSSAKAPNEQFF. The full variable domain, its missing parts supplied by reference TRBV5-1 and TRBJ2-1, is KAGVTQTPRYLIKTRGQQVTLSCSPISGHRSVSWYQQTPGQGLQFLFEYFSETQRNKGNFPGRFSGRQFSNSRSEMNVSTLELGDSALYLCASSSAKAPNEQFFGPGTRLTVL.

This chain links TRBV5-4 with TRBJ2-7, with 9 bases aligning to TRBD2. CDR1 SGHNT and CDR2 YYREEE come from the germline V gene (reference sequence). With 1 base clipped from V and 3 bases from J, the junction kept 5 bases outside the gene matches. The length of the CDR3 is 15 residues. The CDR3 DNA sequence: TGTGCCAGCAGCTTGTTCCTAGCGGGAATCTACGAGCAGTACTTC. Encoded protein: CASSLFLAGIYEQYF.

The chain has TRBV5-1 and TRBJ2-7; 16 nucleotides match TRBD2. Unmatched junction bases numbered 6, after V lost 4 bases and J lost 5 bases. Germline lookup yields CDR1 SGHRS and CDR2 YFSETQ. The CDR3 loop spans 16 amino acids. CDR3 sequence (DNA): TGCGCCAGCAGCCCCGGGACTAGCGGGAGGGTCCACGAGCAGTACTTC. Protein sequence: CASSPGTSGRVHEQYF.

This chain links TRBV18 with TRBJ1-5; 9 bases align to TRBD1. Germline V gene sequence: CDR1 KGHSH, CDR2 LQKENI. CDR3 length: 15 residues. The ends lost 0 bases at V and 6 bases at J; junction bases unmatched: 3. The CDR3 sequence: CASSPPDRGSQPQHF. The DNA for the CDR3 is TGTGCCAGCTCACCACCGGACAGGGGCAGTCAGCCCCAGCATTTT. The full variable domain, completed using reference TRBV18 and TRBJ1-5, is NAGVMQNPRHLVRRRGQEARLRCSPMKGHSHVYWYRQLPEEGLKFMVYLQKENIIDESGMPKERFSAEFPKEGPSILRIQQVVRGDSAAYFCASSPPDRGSQPQHFGDGTRLSIL.